These 14 T cell receptor beta chains share one sample of origin, sequenced in a study of T cell repertoires in cytomegalovirus infection. No antigens are known for them. TCRdb re-analysed the reads in MiXCR, keeping a single row per CDR3 protein. The sample holds 360,000 or so distinct CDR3 sequences, about 32% seen once. The sequences come from cultured PBMCs, collected from culture after CMV antigen stimulation. These receptor sequences come from a human donor in good health (CMV status not recorded). Some clones in this sample may be carry-over from other donors' samples.

This clonotype came up a few times. The chain couples TRBV7-2 to TRBJ2-2; D ambiguous. V shed 5 bases and J shed 6 bases, with 16 bases lying between them. CDR1 is SGHTA and CDR2 is FQGNSA in the germline V gene. The CDR3 runs 15 residues. The CDR3 here is CASSPSSFAAGELFF. The CDR3 nucleotides are TGTGCCAGCAGCCCATCTTCCTTTGCGGCCGGGGAGCTGTTTTTT.

V is TRBV7-9 and J is TRBJ1-2; tentative D call: TRBD1 (6 bases). The CDR3 extends over 13 amino acids. CDR1 and CDR2 (germline): SEHNR, FQNEAQ (reference sequence). With 8 bases removed from V and 6 bases from J, the gap between germline ends came to 16 bases. The CDR3 bases are TGTGCCAGCGTGTGGGGGGGGCGTAATGGCTACACCTTC. Translation: CASVWGGRNGYTF.

The chain combines TRBV7-6 with TRBJ1-1; D remains ambiguous. Germline V gene sequence: CDR1 SGHVS, CDR2 FNYEAQ. This CDR3 spans 15 amino acids. V was cut by 7 bases and J by 5 bases, with 20 bases left in between. CDR3 bases: TGTGCCAGCACCCCCCGTGCGGGGAGGAATACTGAAGCTTTCTTT. Its protein product is CASTPRAGRNTEAFF.

This clonotype appeared a few times. The chain couples TRBV27 to TRBJ2-7; D may be TRBD2 (6 bases). Trimming cost V 3 bases and J 3 bases, with 24 bases left between them. In germline, CDR1 is MNHEY, CDR2 SMNVEV (reference sequence). The CDR3 contains 18 residues. In DNA, the CDR3 is TGTGCCAGCAGTTTCCCACGCGGGGATGGTGCAGGCCACTACGAGCAGTACGTC. Translated: CASSFPRGDGAGHYEQYV.

This clonotype was counted between two and nine times. DNA for the CDR3: TGTGCCAGCAGCTCGGGCCCCTGGGAGTCCGGGGAGCTGTTTTTT. Protein product: CASSSGPWESGELFF. The chain carries TRBV11-2 and TRBJ2-2, with D perhaps TRBD2 (5 bases). CDR3 size: 15 residues. Germline V CDR1 and CDR2: SGHAT, FQNNGV. The V gene lost 4 bases and the J gene lost 6 bases, with 15 bases spanning the gap. The variable domain in full, completed from reference TRBV11-2 and TRBJ2-2, reads EAGVAQSPRYKIIEKRQSVAFWCNPISGHATLYWYQQILGQGPKLLIQFQNNGVVDDSQLPKDRFSAERLKGVDSTLKIQPAKLEDSAVYLCASSSGPWESGELFFGEGSRLTVL.

The chain has TRBV7-6 and TRBJ1-1; the D gene is possibly TRBD1 (5 bases). The CDR3 sequence is 11 residues long. V was trimmed by 11 bases and J by 5 bases, leaving 12 bases between them. CDR1 SGHVS and CDR2 FNYEAQ come from the germline V gene. CDR3 region: CAWSGGTEAFF. The CDR3 DNA follows: TGTGCCTGGTCCGGGGGGACTGAAGCTTTCTTT.

This chain uses TRBV7-9 with TRBJ2-1; D is undetermined. CDR1 and CDR2 (germline): SEHNR, FQNEAQ (reference sequence). Trimming removed 3 bases from V and 4 bases from J, with 10 bases in between. This CDR3 is built from 14 residues. The CDR3 DNA is TGTGCCAGCAGCTTCCCCGGGCGGTACAATGAGCAGTTCTTC. Translation gives CASSFPGRYNEQFF.

V usage is TRBV6-1 and J usage is TRBJ1-1; D is undetermined. Per germline, CDR1 MNHNS and CDR2 SASEGT. The CDR3 has 14 residues. With 3 bases removed from V and 1 base from J, the gap between germline ends came to 9 bases. CDR3 sequence reads: CASSEWDGNTEAFF. The CDR3 region has the DNA TGTGCCAGCAGTGAGTGGGATGGGAACACTGAAGCTTTCTTT.

This clonotype has a handful of counts. The chain uses TRBV7-8 and TRBJ1-5; D possibly corresponds to TRBD1 (6 bases). Germline CDR1 reads SGHVS; CDR2 reads FQNEAQ. The CDR3 is 16 amino acids. V gave up 6 bases and J gave up 2 bases, with 17 bases separating them. The CDR3 DNA sequence: TGTGCCAGCAGTCCAACCGGGGGGCTTGGCAATCAGCCCCAGCATTTT. This translates into CASSPTGGLGNQPQHF.

This chain links TRBV4-1 with TRBJ2-5; 7 bases match TRBD2. The CDR3 loop spans 17 amino acids. Germline assignment: CDR1 MGHRA and CDR2 YSYEKL. J lost 1 base, V lost 0 bases, and 8 bases had no gene match. The CDR3 protein is CASSQDPSGSLQETQYF. The CDR3 nucleotides read TGCGCCAGCAGCCAAGATCCTAGCGGAAGCCTCCAAGAGACCCAGTACTTC.

This clonotype was counted a few times. The gene calls are TRBV7-3 and TRBJ2-2; TRBD2 is a possible D gene (6 bases). The CDR3 has 14 amino acids. Trimming left V 2 bases short and J 5 bases short, with 9 bases between. Germline CDR1 is SGHTA and CDR2 is FQGTGA. For the CDR3, the DNA is TGTGCCAGCAGCTTATCGGGGGAGACCGGGGAGCTGTTTTTT. It specifies CASSLSGETGELFF.

This clonotype was seen a handful of times. The chain couples TRBV11-2 to TRBJ2-3, with 7 bases lining up with TRBD2. The germline V gene encodes CDR1 SGHAT and CDR2 FQNNGV. V shed 4 bases and J 2 bases; nucleotides not matched to a gene: 6. The length of the CDR3 is 15 residues. The CDR3 here is CASSSYLAATDTQYF. DNA for the CDR3: TGTGCCAGCAGCTCCTACCTAGCGGCCACAGATACGCAGTATTTT.

This clonotype was seen only a few times. The gene calls are TRBV12-3 or TRBV12-4 and TRBJ1-1, with D unresolved. The V and J ends lost 3 bases and 1 base respectively, with 6 bases between them. There are 13 residues in the CDR3. The chain's CDR3 is CASSLYGNTEAFF. The CDR3 bases are TGTGCCAGCAGTTTGTATGGGAACACTGAAGCTTTCTTT.

The CDR3 here is CASSLGEVYGYTF. The CDR3 DNA sequence: TGTGCCAGCAGCTTAGGTGAAGTCTATGGCTACACCTTC. The chain recombines TRBV7-4 with TRBJ1-2; D gene uncertain. V was shortened by 1 base and J by 4 bases, with 7 bases between the two germline ends. From germline, CDR1 is SGHVT and CDR2 SQSDAQ. The CDR3 has 13 amino acids.